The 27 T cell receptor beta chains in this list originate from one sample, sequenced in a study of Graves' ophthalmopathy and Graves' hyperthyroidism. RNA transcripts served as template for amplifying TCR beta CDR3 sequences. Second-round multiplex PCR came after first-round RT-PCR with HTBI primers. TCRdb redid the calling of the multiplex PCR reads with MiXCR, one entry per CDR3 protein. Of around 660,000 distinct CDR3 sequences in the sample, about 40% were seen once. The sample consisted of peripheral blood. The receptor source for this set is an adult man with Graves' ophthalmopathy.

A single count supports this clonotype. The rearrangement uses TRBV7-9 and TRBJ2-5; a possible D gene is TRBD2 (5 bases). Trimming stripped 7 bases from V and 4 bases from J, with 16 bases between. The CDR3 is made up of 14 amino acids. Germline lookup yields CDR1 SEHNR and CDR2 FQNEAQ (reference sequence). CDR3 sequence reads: CASNLESEGETQYF. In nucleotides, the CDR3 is TGTGCCAGCAATTTAGAGTCAGAGGGAGAGACCCAGTACTTC. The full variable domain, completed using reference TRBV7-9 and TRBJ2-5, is DTGVSQNPRHKITKRGQNVTFRCDPISEHNRLYWYRQTLGQGPEFLTYFQNEAQLEKSRLLSDRFSAERPKGSFSTLEIQRTEQGDSAMYLCASNLESEGETQYFGPGTRLLVL.

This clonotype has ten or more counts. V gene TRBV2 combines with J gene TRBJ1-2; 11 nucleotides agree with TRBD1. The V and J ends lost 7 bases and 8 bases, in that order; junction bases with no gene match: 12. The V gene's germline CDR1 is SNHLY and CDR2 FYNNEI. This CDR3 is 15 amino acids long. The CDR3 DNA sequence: TGTGCCAGCACTCGAAGTGGACAGGGGGCGAGAGGCTACACCTTC. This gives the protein CASTRSGQGARGYTF. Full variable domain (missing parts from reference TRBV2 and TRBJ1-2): EPEVTQTPSHQVTQMGQEVILRCVPISNHLYFYWYRQILGQKVEFLVSFYNNEISEKSEIFDDQFSVERPDGSNFTLKIRSTKLEDSAMYFCASTRSGQGARGYTFGSGTRLTVV.

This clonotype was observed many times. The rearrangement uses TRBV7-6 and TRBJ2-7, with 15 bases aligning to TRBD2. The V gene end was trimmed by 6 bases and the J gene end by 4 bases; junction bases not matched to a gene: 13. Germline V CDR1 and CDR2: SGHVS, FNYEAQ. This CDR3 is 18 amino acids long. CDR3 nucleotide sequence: TGTGCCAGCAGTGCAGGGACTAGCGGGAGGTCGATAGTATACGAGCAGTACTTC. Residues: CASSAGTSGRSIVYEQYF.

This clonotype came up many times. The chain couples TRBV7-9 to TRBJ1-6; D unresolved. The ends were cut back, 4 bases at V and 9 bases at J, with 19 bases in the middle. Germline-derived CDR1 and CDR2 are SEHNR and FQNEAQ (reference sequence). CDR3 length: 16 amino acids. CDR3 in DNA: TGTGCCAGCAGCTCCACGAGGGAAGTTGTGGGTTCACCCCTCCACTTT. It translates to CASSSTREVVGSPLHF.

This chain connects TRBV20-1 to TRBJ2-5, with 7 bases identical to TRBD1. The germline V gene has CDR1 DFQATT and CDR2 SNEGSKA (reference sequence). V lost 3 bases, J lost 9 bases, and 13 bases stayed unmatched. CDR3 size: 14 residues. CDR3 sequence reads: CSARQTGTGQPQYF. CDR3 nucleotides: TGCAGTGCTAGGCAGACAGGGACGGGGCAGCCCCAGTACTTC.

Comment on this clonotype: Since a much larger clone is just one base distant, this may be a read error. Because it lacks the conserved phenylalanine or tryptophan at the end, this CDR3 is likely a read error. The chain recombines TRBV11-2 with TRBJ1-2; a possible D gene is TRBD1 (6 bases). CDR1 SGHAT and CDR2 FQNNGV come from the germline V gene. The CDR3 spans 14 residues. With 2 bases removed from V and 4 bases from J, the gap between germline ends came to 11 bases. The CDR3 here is CASSLQGTPYGYTL. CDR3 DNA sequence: TGTGCCAGCAGCTTACAGGGGACCCCCTATGGCTACACCCTC.

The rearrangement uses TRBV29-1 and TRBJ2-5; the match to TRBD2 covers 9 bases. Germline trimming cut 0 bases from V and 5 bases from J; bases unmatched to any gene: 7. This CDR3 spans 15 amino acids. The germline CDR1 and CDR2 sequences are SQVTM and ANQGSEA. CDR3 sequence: CSVEERIAGEETQYF. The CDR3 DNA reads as TGCAGCGTTGAAGAGAGGATAGCGGGGGAGGAGACCCAGTACTTC.

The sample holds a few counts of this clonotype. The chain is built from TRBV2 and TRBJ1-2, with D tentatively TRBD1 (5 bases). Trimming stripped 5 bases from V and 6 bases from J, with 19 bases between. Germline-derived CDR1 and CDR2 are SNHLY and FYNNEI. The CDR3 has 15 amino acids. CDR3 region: CASSREGLRGNGYTF. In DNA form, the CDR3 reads TGTGCCAGCAGTCGAGAGGGACTCCGGGGCAATGGCTACACCTTC. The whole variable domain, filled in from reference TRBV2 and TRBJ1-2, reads EPEVTQTPSHQVTQMGQEVILRCVPISNHLYFYWYRQILGQKVEFLVSFYNNEISEKSEIFDDQFSVERPDGSNFTLKIRSTKLEDSAMYFCASSREGLRGNGYTFGSGTRLTVV.

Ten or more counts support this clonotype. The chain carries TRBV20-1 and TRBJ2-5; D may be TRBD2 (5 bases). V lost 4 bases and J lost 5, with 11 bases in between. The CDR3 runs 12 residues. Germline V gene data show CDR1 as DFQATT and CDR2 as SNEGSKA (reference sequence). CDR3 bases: TGCAGTGCTACGCCCCCGGGGGAGACCCAGTACTTC. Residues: CSATPPGETQYF.

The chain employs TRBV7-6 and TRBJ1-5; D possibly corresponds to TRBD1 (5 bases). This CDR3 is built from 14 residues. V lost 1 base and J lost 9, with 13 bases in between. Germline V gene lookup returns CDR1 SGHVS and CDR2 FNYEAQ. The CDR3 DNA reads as TGTGCCAGCAGCTTAGGGGGGGAGAGGGGGCCCCAGCATTTT. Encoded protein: CASSLGGERGPQHF. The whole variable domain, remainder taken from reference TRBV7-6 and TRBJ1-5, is GAGVSQSPRYKVTKRGQDVALRCDPISGHVSLYWYRQALGQGPEFLTYFNYEAQQDKSGLPNDRFSAERPEGSISTLTIQRTEQRDSAMYRCASSLGGERGPQHFGDGTRLSIL.

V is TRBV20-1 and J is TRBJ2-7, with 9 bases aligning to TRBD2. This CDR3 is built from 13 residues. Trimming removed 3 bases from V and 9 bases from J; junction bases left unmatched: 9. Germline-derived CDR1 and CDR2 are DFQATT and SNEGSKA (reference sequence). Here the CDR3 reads CSASSGSPDTQYF. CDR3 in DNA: TGCAGTGCTAGTAGCGGGAGCCCAGATACGCAGTACTTC.

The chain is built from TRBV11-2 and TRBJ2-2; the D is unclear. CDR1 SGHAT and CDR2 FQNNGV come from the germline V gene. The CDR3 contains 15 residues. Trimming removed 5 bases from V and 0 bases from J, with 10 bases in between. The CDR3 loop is CASSPFLSNTGELFF. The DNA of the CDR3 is TGTGCCAGCAGCCCTTTCTTATCGAACACCGGGGAGCTGTTTTTT.

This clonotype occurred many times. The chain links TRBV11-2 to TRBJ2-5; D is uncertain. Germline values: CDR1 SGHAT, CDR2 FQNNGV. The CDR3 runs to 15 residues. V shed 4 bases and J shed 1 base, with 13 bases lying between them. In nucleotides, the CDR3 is TGTGCCAGCAGCTCCCCTGGCAGGAGCCAAGAGACCCAGTACTTC. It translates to CASSSPGRSQETQYF.

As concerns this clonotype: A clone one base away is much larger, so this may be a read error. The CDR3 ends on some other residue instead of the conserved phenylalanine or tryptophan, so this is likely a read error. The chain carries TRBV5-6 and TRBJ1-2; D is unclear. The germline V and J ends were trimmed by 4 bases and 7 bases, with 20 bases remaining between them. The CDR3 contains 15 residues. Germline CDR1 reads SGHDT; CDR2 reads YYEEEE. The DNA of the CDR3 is TGTGCCAGCAGCCCTGCCGGCGGGGAGATAGGTGGCTACACCTGC. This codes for CASSPAGGEIGGYTC.

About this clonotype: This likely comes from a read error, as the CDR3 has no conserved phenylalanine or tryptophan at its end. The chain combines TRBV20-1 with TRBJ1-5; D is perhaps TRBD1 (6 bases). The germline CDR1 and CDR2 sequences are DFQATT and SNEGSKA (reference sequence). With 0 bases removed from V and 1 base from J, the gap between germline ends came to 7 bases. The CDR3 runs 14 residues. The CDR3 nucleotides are TGCAGTGCTAGAGAGGGGGCAAGCAATCAGCCCCAGCATGGT. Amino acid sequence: CSAREGASNQPQHG.

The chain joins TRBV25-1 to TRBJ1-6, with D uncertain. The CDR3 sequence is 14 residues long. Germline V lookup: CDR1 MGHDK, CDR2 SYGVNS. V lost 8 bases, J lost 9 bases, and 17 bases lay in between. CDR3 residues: CASCSWGFPSPLHF. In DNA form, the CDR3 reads TGTGCCAGCTGTTCATGGGGATTTCCTTCACCCCTCCACTTT.

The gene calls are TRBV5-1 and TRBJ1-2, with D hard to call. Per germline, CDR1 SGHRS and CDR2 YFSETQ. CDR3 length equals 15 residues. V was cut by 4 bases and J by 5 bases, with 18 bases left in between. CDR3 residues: CASSTNTGEEYGYTF. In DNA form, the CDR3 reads TGCGCCAGCAGCACCAACACCGGGGAGGAATATGGCTACACCTTC.

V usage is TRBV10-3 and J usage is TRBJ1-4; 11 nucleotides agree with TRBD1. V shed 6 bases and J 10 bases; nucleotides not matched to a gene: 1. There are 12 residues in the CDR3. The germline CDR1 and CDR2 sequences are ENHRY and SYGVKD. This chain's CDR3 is CAIRGQGGKLFF. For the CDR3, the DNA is TGTGCCATCAGGGGACAGGGGGGAAAACTGTTTTTT.

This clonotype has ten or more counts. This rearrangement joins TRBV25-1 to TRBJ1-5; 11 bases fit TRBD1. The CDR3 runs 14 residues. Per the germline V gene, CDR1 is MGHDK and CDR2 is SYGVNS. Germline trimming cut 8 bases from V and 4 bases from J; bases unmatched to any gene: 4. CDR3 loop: CASAGTGGNQPQHF. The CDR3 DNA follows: TGTGCCAGCGCCGGGACAGGGGGAAATCAGCCCCAGCATTTT.

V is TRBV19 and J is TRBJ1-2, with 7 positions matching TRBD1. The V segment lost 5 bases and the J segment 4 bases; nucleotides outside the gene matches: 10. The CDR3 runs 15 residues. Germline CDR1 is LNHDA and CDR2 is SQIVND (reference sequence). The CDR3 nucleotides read TGTGCCAGTAGTCCAGCACAGGGGTTTTCCTATGGCTACACCTTC. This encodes CASSPAQGFSYGYTF.

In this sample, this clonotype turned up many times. The CDR3 bases are TGTGCCACCAGGGACAGGGGGCTATCCTTTCAGCCCCAGCATTTT. Translation gives CATRDRGLSFQPQHF. The chain joins TRBV19 to TRBJ1-5; 12 positions match TRBD1. This CDR3 spans 15 amino acids. Trimming removed 10 bases from V and 6 bases from J; junction bases left unmatched: 10. CDR1 is LNHDA and CDR2 is SQIVND in the germline V gene (reference sequence).

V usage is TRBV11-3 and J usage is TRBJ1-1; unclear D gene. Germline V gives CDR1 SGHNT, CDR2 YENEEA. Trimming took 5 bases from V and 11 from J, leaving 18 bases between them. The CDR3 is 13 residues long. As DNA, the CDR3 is TGTGCCAGCAGCCCCAGAGCGGGAGCCGGGGCTTTCTTT. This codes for CASSPRAGAGAFF.

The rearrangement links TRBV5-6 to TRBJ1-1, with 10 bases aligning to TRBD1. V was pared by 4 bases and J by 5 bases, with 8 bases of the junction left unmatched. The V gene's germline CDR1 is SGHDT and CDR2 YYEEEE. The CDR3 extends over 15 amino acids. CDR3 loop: CASSMTGGSRTEAFF. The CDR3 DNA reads TGTGCCAGCAGCATGACAGGGGGCTCGAGGACTGAAGCTTTCTTT.

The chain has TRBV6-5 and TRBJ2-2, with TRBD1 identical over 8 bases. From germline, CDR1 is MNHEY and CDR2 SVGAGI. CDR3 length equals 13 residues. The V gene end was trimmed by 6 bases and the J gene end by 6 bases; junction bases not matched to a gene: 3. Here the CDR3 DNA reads TGTGCCAGCAGGGGACAGGTATCCGGGGAGCTGTTTTTT. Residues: CASRGQVSGELFF.

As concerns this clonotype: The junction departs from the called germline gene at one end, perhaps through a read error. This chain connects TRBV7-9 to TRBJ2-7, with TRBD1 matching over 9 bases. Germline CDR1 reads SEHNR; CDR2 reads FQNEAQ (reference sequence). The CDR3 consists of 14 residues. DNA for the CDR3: TGTGCCGGCAGTCCCGGGACAGGGAGCCACGAGCAGTACTTC. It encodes CAGSPGTGSHEQYF.

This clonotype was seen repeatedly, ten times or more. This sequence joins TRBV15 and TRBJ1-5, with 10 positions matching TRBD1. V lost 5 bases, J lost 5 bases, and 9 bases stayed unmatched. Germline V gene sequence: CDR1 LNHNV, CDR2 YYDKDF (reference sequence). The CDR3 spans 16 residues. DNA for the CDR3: TGTGCCACCAGCGGCAGATCCGGGACAGGGGATCAGCCCCAGCATTTT. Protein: CATSGRSGTGDQPQHF.

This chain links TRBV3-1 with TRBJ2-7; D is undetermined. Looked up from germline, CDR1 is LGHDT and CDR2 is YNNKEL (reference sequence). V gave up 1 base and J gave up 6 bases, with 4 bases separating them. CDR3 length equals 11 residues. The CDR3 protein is CASSQATEQYF. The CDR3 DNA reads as TGTGCCAGCAGCCAAGCTACCGAGCAGTACTTC.